This T cell receptor beta chain was found in a study of shared clonotypes between healthy human individuals (dated by TCRdb to about 2020). Concerning the study at large: The cohort included a few men and a couple of women between 18 and 49 years of age. For each donor, CD4 naive and CD4 memory were each given three plates, CD8 naive was given two plates, and CD8 memory was given one plate. To estimate repertoire size and how much clonotype sharing occurs between individuals, the study deeply sequenced the blood TCR repertoires of about five healthy adults. To increase sequencing depth and limit assay-specific biases, TCR repertoire library preparation and sequencing were carried out by different laboratories using diverse techniques. Between about 0.94 and 8.9 billion PBMCs per donor were obtained by leukapheresis. Findings and caveats that apply to the study as a whole: Incomplete sequencing was indicated by rarefaction of sorted-subset datasets, despite the large sequencing depth. Sharing across a handful of donors was observed for approximately 5% of naive CD4, around 3.5% of naive CD8, about 2.3% of memory CD4, and roughly 0.43% of memory CD8 clonotypes. Naive subsets generally had larger estimated clonotype richness than memory subsets did. Higher generation probabilities were observed for clonotypes shared by all four sorted-subset donors than for non-shared clonotypes. Pairwise subsampling led to the expectation that sequencing depth would affect the degree of clonotype sharing among donors. Sampling was restricted to blood, and TCR repertoires in tissues likely differ from the TCR repertoires found in blood. The small number of donors limited the genetic and exposure-history diversity represented.

TCR CDR3 regions were amplified from genomic DNA by multiplex PCR using the deep immunoSEQ assay. Genomic DNA extracted from each cell subset was distributed evenly over all wells of several immunoSEQ 96-well plates, and each plate served as one replicate. For sorted subsets, each replicate PCR was loaded with 200 ng genomic DNA, equivalent to 30,000 or so T cell genomes. Purified libraries were measured with a Qubit 3.0 fluorometer, size-checked on a Bioanalyzer 2100, and measured again with the KAPA Library Quantification kit. Each immunoSEQ 96-well plate was sequenced on its own single-read 150-cycle Illumina NextSeq 550 flow cell. On the study's bioinformatics: Because only junctional sequences without quality scores were contained in the immunoSEQ output, filtering matching that applied to full-length reads could not be performed. To assign V/J genes and CDR3, sequences were annotated against IMGT germline references using PyIR, a Python wrapper for IgBLAST v1.9. Reads were removed for weak V/J assignments (E-value above 1e-6), missing CDR3, stop codons, out-of-frame junctions, or ambiguous translated residues. V3J clonotypes were defined as sequences sharing the same inferred V gene, J gene, and CDR3 amino acid sequence. To compute the percentage overlap between repertoires, the number of shared unique clonotypes was divided by the size of the smaller repertoire. Three approaches were used to assess repertoire richness: RTK rarefaction, the Chao1 estimator, and Recon v2.1 estimates of unobserved clonotypes. OLGA was used to compute generation probabilities for all TCRbeta clonotypes that the gDNA method yielded from several donors. TCRdb retrieved this table from immuneACCESS and kept in-frame rearrangements only. Not all clones are present; in checked studies, unresolved V genes account for under half, and no reason is known for the remainder. V, J and clone size are those of that table, while D and trimming were read from the DNA. Here the sample has 2 million to 2.5 million clones; more than 85% occur a single time. Jointly, the top ten make up roughly 0.36% of the sample.

To note about this clone: The antigen this receptor binds is unknown. Per-base qualities were not stored, and no clone one base away is much larger.

Healthy HIV-negative adults with no recently reported acute infections or vaccinations were included as donors. All donors were Caucasian adults living in Nashville, Tennessee, USA. CD4+ T cells were enriched by magnetic negative selection; naive cells were then positively selected on CD45RA, and the negative fraction formed the memory subset. After blood collection by leukapheresis, PBMCs were isolated using Ficoll-Histopaque density gradient centrifugation and then cryopreserved in the vapor phase of liquid nitrogen. Analytical flow cytometry was used to check the purity and quantity of every magnetically sorted T cell population. Genomic DNA was isolated from each sorted fraction and quantified by UV absorbance on a Nanodrop 2000c. Its CDR3 holds 16 amino acids, cysteine through phenylalanine. Only the CDR3 DNA is retained, 48 bases long and in frame from the first base. The CDR1 and CDR2 encoded by the germline V gene are SGHRS and YFSETQ. The V and J ends are trimmed by 4 bases and 2 bases, leaving 17 bases between them.

This TCR was sampled from a young man in good health. Some clones in this sample may be carry-over from other donors' samples. Material: naive CD4+ T cells from PBMCs. The cell subset or site label on this specimen signifies: CD45RA+ positively selected. The chain employs TRBV5-1 and TRBJ2-3; a tentative D call is TRBD2 (6 bases match). The DNA sequence is TGCGCCAGCAGCGGCTGGGACTCCTCTCTCACAGATACGCAGTATTTT. Its product reads: CASSGWDSSLTDTQYF.